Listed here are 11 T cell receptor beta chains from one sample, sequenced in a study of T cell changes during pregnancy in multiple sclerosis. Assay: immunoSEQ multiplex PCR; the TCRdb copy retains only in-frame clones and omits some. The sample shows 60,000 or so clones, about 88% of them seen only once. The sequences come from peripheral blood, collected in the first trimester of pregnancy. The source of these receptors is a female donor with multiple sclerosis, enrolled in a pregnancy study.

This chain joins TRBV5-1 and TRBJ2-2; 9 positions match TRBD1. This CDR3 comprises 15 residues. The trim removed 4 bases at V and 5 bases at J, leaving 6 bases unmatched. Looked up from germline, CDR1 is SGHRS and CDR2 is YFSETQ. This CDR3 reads CASSDTTGGTGELFF. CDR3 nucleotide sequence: TGCGCCAGCAGCGATACGACAGGGGGGACCGGGGAGCTGTTTTTT.

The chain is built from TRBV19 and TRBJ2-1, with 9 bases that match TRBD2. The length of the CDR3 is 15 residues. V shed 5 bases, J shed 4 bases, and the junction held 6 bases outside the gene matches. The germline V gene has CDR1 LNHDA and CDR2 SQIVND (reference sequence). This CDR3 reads CASSVIAGVYNEQFF. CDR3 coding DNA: TGTGCCAGTAGTGTCATAGCGGGAGTTTACAATGAGCAGTTCTTC. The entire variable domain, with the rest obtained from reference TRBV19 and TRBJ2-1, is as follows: DGGITQSPKYLFRKEGQNVTLSCEQNLNHDAMYWYRQDPGQGLRLIYYSQIVNDFQKGDIAEGYSVSREKKESFPLTVTSAQKNPTAFYLCASSVIAGVYNEQFFGPGTRLTVL.

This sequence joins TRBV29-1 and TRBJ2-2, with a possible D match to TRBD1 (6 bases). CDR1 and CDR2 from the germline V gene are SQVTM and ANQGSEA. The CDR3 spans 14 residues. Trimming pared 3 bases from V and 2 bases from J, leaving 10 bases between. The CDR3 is CSVEDSLNTGELFF. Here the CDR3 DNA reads TGCAGCGTTGAGGACAGCCTAAACACCGGGGAGCTGTTTTTT.

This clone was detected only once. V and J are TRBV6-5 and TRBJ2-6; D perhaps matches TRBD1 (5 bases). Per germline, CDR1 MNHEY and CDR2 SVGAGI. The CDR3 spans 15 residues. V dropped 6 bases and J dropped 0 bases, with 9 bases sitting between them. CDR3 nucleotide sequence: TGTGCCAGCAGACGACAGCTCTCTGGGGCCAACGTCCTGACTTTC. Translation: CASRRQLSGANVLTF.

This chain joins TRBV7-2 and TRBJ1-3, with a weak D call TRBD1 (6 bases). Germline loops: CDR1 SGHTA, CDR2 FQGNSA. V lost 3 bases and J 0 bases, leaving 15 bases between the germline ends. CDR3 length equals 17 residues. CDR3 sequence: CASSFTGPHDSGNTIYF. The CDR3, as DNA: TGTGCCAGCAGCTTTACAGGGCCCCATGACTCTGGAAACACCATATATTTT.

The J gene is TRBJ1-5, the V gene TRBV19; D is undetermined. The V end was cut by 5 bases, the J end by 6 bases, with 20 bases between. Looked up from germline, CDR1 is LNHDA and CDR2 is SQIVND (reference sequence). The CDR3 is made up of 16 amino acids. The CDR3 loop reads CASSYDFGGSGQPQHF. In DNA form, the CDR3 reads TGTGCCAGTAGTTATGATTTCGGAGGGTCGGGTCAGCCCCAGCATTTT.

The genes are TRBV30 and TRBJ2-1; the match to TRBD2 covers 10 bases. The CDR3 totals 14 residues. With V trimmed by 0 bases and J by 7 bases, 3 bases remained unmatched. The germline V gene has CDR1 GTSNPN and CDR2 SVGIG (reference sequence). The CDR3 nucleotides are TGTGCCTGGAGTGTAAGCGGGGGGGCGAATGAGCAGTTCTTC. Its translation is CAWSVSGGANEQFF.

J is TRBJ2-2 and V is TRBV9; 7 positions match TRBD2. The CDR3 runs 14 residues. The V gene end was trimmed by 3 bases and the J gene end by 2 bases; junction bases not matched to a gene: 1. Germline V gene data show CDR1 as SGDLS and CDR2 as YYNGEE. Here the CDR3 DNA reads TGTGCCAGCAGCGAGCGGGGTAACACCGGGGAGCTGTTTTTT. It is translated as CASSERGNTGELFF.

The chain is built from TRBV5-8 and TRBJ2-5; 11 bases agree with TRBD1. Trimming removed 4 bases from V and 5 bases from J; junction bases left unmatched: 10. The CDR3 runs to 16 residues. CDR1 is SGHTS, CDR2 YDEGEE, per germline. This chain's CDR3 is CASSGGTGGRMETQYF. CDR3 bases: TGTGCCAGCAGCGGCGGGACAGGGGGTAGAATGGAGACCCAGTACTTC.

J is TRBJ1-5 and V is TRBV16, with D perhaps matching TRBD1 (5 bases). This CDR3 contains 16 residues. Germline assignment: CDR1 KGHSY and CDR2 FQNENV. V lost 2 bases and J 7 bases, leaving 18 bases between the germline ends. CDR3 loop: CASSQPGGFGGQPQHF. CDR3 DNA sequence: TGTGCCAGCAGCCAACCCGGGGGATTTGGTGGACAGCCCCAGCATTTT.

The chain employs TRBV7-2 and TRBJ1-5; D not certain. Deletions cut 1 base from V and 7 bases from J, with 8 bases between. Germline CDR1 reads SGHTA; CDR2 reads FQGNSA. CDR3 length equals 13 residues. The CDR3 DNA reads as TGTGCCAGCAGCTTAGACGCAGAACAGCCCCAGCATTTT. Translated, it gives CASSLDAEQPQHF. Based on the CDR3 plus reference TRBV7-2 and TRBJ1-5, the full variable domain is GAGVSQSPSNKVTEKGKDVELRCDPISGHTALYWYRQSLGQGLEFLIYFQGNSAPDKSGLPSDRFSAERTGGSVSTLTIQRTQQEDSAVYLCASSLDAEQPQHFGDGTRLSIL.